A selection of T cell receptor beta chains follows, all from one sample in a study of T cell changes during pregnancy in multiple sclerosis. Only in-frame clones appear in the TCRdb table, and some are missing; sequencing was by immunoSEQ multiplex PCR. The sample shows tens of thousands of clones, 85% to 90% of them seen only once. Source: peripheral blood, taken after pregnancy. The source of these receptors is a female donor in good health, enrolled as a control in a pregnancy study. Both conserved end residues are part of each CDR3. D genes are given only for firm matches. Clone size is shown for a subset of rows, as once, few, many or a class of expanded clone.

D gene: NA; clone size: NA; J gene: TRBJ2-7; V gene: TRBV29-1; CDR3 DNA: TGCAGCATTGGCGGACAGTCCTACGAGCAGTACTTC; CDR3 protein: CSIGGQSYEQYF
D gene: NA; clone size: NA; J gene: TRBJ1-3; V gene: TRBV30; CDR3 DNA: TGTGCCTGGAGTCCTAACAGACGCTCTGGAAACACCATATATTTT; CDR3 protein: CAWSPNRRSGNTIYF
D gene: TRBD2; clone size: NA; J gene: TRBJ2-4; V gene: TRBV19; CDR3 DNA: TGTGCCAGTAGTACGACCGGGACTAGCGGGGTTAACAAAAACATTCAGTACTTC; CDR3 protein: CASSTTGTSGVNKNIQYF
D gene: TRBD2; clone size: NA; J gene: TRBJ2-5; V gene: TRBV6-6; CDR3 DNA: TGTGCCAGCAGTTACGGGGCGGGAGAAGAGACCCAGTACTTC; CDR3 protein: CASSYGAGEETQYF
D gene: NA; clone size: NA; J gene: TRBJ1-1; V gene: TRBV29-1; CDR3 DNA: TGCAGCGTTGAAGTTAGGGCCCGGAGGTGGACTGAAGCTTTCTTT; CDR3 protein: CSVEVRARRWTEAFF
D gene: NA; clone size: NA; J gene: TRBJ2-3; V gene: TRBV7-2; CDR3 DNA: TGTGCCAGCAGTGTAAACAGGGATTTCGCAGATACGCAGTATTTT; CDR3 protein: CASSVNRDFADTQYF
D gene: NA; clone size: NA; J gene: TRBJ2-5; V gene: TRBV7-2; CDR3 DNA: TGTGCCAGCAGCTTAAACGCGGAGACCCAGTACTTC; CDR3 protein: CASSLNAETQYF
D gene: TRBD2; clone size: NA; J gene: TRBJ2-7; V gene: TRBV6-5; CDR3 DNA: TGTGCCAGCACGGAGCTAGCGGGACTTACCTACGAGCAGTACTTC; CDR3 protein: CASTELAGLTYEQYF
D gene: NA; clone size: NA; J gene: TRBJ1-1; V gene: TRBV30; CDR3 DNA: TGTGCCTGGAGGTCCGAAACAGGTGCGAACACTGAAGCTTTCTTT; CDR3 protein: CAWRSETGANTEAFF
D gene: NA; clone size: NA; J gene: TRBJ2-7; V gene: TRBV29-1; CDR3 DNA: TGCAGCGGATCCACCGGTTCCCCCTACGAGCAGTACTTC; CDR3 protein: CSGSTGSPYEQYF
D gene: TRBD2; clone size: NA; J gene: TRBJ2-3; V gene: TRBV2; CDR3 DNA: TGTGCCAGCAGTGGGACTAGCGGACCCGGGAAGTATTTT; CDR3 protein: CASSGTSGPGKYF
D gene: NA; clone size: NA; J gene: TRBJ2-3; V gene: TRBV5-4; CDR3 DNA: TGTGCCAGCAGCTTGCTTGGCCAACGCACAGATACGCAGTATTTT; CDR3 protein: CASSLLGQRTDTQYF
D gene: NA; clone size: NA; J gene: TRBJ1-1; V gene: TRBV10-3; CDR3 DNA: TGTGCCATCAGTGACGGACAGAAGGGAGCTTTCTTT; CDR3 protein: CAISDGQKGAFF
D gene: TRBD1; clone size: NA; J gene: TRBJ2-2; V gene: TRBV6-5; CDR3 DNA: TGTGCCAGCACCAGACAGGGCTCCGGGGAGCTGTTTTTT; CDR3 protein: CASTRQGSGELFF
D gene: NA; clone size: once; J gene: TRBJ1-2; V gene: TRBV5-6; CDR3 DNA: TGTGCCAGCAGCTTTGGAGGGAGGGATAACTATGGCTACACCTTC; CDR3 protein: CASSFGGRDNYGYTF
D gene: TRBD2; clone size: NA; J gene: TRBJ2-3; V gene: TRBV7-9; CDR3 DNA: TGTGCCAGCAGCAACCTTGGACTAGCGGCTGTAGATACGCAGTATTTT; CDR3 protein: CASSNLGLAAVDTQYF
D gene: TRBD1; clone size: NA; J gene: TRBJ2-1; V gene: TRBV5-4; CDR3 DNA: TGTGCCAGCAGCTTGAGAGGGGGCAACTACAATGAGCAGTTCTTC; CDR3 protein: CASSLRGGNYNEQFF
D gene: NA; clone size: NA; J gene: TRBJ2-7; V gene: TRBV18; CDR3 DNA: TGTGCCAGCTCACCAATAGGGGACAACGAGCAGTACTTC; CDR3 protein: CASSPIGDNEQYF
D gene: NA; clone size: NA; J gene: TRBJ1-2; V gene: TRBV6-6; CDR3 DNA: TGTGCCAGCAGTTACGATACCTCGGACTATGGCTACACCTTC; CDR3 protein: CASSYDTSDYGYTF
D gene: TRBD1; clone size: NA; J gene: TRBJ2-7; V gene: TRBV4-2; CDR3 DNA: TGTGCCAGCAGCCAAGGGCCAGACAGGGGCGCCTACGAGCAGTACTTC; CDR3 protein: CASSQGPDRGAYEQYF
D gene: TRBD1; clone size: NA; J gene: TRBJ2-3; V gene: TRBV27; CDR3 DNA: TGTGCCAGCAGACCTCGGGACAGGGGGCCGGCAGATACGCAGTATTTT; CDR3 protein: CASRPRDRGPADTQYF
D gene: TRBD2; clone size: NA; J gene: TRBJ2-1; V gene: TRBV7-9; CDR3 DNA: TGTGCCAGCAGGCTCTCCAGCGGGGGGCAGGTTGAGCAGTTCTTC; CDR3 protein: CASRLSSGGQVEQFF
D gene: TRBD1; clone size: NA; J gene: TRBJ1-1; V gene: TRBV7-9; CDR3 DNA: TGTGCCAGCAGCCGAAAGATGACAGGGGGCGTAGGAACTGAAGCTTTCTTT; CDR3 protein: CASSRKMTGGVGTEAFF